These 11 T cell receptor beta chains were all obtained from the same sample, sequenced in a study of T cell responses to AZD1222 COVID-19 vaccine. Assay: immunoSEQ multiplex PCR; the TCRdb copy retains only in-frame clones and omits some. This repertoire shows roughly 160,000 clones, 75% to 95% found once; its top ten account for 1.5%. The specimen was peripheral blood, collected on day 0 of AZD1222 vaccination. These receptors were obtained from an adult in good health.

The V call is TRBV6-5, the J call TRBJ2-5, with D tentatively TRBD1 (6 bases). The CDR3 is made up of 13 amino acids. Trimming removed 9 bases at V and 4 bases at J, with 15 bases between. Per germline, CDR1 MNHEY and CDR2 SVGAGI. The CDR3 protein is CASHGGGLETQYF. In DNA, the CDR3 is TGTGCCAGTCACGGTGGGGGCCTAGAGACCCAGTACTTC.

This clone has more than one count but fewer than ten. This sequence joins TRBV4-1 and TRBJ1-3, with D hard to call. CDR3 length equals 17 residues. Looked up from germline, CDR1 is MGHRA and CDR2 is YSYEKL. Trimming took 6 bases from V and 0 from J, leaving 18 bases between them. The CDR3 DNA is TGCGCCAGCAGTCGGGCCGGAATCGTCTACTCTGGAAACACCATATATTTT. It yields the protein CASSRAGIVYSGNTIYF.

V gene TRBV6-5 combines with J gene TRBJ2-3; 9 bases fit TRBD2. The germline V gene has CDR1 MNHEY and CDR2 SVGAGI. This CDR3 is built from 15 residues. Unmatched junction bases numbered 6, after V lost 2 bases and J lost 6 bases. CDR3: CASSYRAGGPDTQYF. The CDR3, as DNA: TGTGCCAGCAGTTACCGGGCGGGGGGGCCCGATACGCAGTATTTT.

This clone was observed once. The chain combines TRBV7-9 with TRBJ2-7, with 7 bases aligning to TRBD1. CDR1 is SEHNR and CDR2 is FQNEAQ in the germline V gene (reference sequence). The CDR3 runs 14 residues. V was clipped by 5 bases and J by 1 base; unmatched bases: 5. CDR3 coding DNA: TGTGCCAGCAGCCCCGGACAGGAATCCTACGAGCAGTACTTC. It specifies CASSPGQESYEQYF.

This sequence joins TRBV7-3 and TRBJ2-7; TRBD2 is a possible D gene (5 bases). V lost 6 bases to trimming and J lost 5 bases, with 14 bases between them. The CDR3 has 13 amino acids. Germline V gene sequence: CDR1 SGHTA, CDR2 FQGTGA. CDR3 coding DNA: TGTGCCAGCAGTTTACAGCGGTTCGACGAGCAGTACTTC. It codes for CASSLQRFDEQYF.

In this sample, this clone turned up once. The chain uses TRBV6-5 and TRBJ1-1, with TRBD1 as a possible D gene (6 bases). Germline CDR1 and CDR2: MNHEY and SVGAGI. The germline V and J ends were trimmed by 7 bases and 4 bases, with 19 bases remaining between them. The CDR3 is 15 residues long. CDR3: CASTSVRGAGTEAFF. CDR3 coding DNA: TGTGCCAGCACCTCCGTCCGGGGGGCGGGCACTGAAGCTTTCTTT.

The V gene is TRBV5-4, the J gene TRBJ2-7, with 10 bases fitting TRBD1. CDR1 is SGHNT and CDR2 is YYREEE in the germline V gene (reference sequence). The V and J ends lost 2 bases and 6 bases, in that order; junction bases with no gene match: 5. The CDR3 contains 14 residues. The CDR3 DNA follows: TGTGCCAGCAGCTTTCGGACAGGGGGAGGCGAGCAGTACTTC. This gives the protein CASSFRTGGGEQYF.

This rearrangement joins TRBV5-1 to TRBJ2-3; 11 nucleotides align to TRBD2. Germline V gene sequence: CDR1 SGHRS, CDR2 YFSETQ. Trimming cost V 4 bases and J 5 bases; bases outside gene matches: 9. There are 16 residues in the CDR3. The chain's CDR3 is CASSHLAGGPIDTQYF. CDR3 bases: TGCGCCAGCAGCCATTTAGCGGGGGGGCCTATAGATACGCAGTATTTT.

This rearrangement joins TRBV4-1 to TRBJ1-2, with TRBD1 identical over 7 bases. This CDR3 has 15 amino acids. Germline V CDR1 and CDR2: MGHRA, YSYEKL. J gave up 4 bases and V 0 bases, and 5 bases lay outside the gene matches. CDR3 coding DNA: TGCGCCAGCAGCCAAGAATTAGGGGACAGCTATGGCTACACCTTC. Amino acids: CASSQELGDSYGYTF.

The CDR3 DNA sequence: TGTGCCAGCAGCACCCAAGCGGGGGCGGGGGAGACCCAGTACTTC. Protein: CASSTQAGAGETQYF. The rearrangement links TRBV7-2 to TRBJ2-5, with 8 bases lining up with TRBD2. The CDR3 covers 15 residues. Per germline, CDR1 SGHTA and CDR2 FQGNSA. Germline trimming cut 5 bases from V and 5 bases from J; bases unmatched to any gene: 10.

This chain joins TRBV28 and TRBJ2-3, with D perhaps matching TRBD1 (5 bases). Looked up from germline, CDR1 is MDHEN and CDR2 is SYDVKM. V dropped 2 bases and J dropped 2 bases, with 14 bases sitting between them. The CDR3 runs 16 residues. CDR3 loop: CASSLKGQGNTDTQYF. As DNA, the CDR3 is TGTGCCAGCAGTTTAAAAGGGCAGGGCAACACAGATACGCAGTATTTT.